One sample yielded the 25 T cell receptor beta chains listed below, sequenced in a study of CD8 T cells in ankylosing spondylitis. TCRdb used MiXCR to reprocess the 5' RACE reads, holding one entry per CDR3 protein. The data contain 150,000 or so distinct CDR3 sequences, under 35% of them singletons. The sequenced material came from synovial fluid, either unsorted or a sorted T cell fraction (not recorded which). These receptors all stem from a male donor with ankylosing spondylitis.

This clonotype was seen more than once but under ten times. The chain uses TRBV20-1 and TRBJ2-2; D uncertain. This CDR3 is 13 amino acids long. Germline V gene sequence: CDR1 DFQATT, CDR2 SNEGSKA (reference sequence). Trimming removed 1 base from V and 2 bases from J, with 5 bases in between. CDR3 coding DNA: TGCAGTGCTAGAGTCAGAAACACCGGGGAGCTGTTTTTT. Its translation: CSARVRNTGELFF.

This clonotype appeared a few times. The V call is TRBV27, the J call TRBJ2-6; no clear D. Trimming stripped 6 bases from V and 3 bases from J, with 6 bases between. Germline V gene sequence: CDR1 MNHEY, CDR2 SMNVEV (reference sequence). This CDR3 region has 13 residues. Here the CDR3 reads CASRPGGANVLTF. For the CDR3, the DNA is TGTGCCAGCAGACCTGGTGGGGCCAACGTCCTGACTTTC.

This clonotype was seen many times. The chain recombines TRBV29-1 with TRBJ2-1; the match to TRBD2 covers 12 bases. The germline CDR1 and CDR2 sequences are SQVTM and ANQGSEA. With 8 bases clipped from V and 11 bases from J, the junction kept 10 bases outside the gene matches. The CDR3 runs 13 residues. The CDR3 protein is CSQLGTSGSKQFF. In nucleotides, the CDR3 is TGCAGCCAACTTGGGACTAGCGGGTCCAAGCAGTTCTTC.

This chain uses TRBV3-1 with TRBJ2-7; D not certain. The CDR3 contains 12 residues. The V gene's germline CDR1 is LGHDT and CDR2 YNNKEL (reference sequence). V lost 1 base to trimming and J lost 4 bases, with 5 bases between them. Here the CDR3 DNA reads TGTGCCAGCAGCCAAGTGGGTTACGAGCAGTACTTC. Residues: CASSQVGYEQYF.

This clonotype was detected only a few times. V usage is TRBV6-1 and J usage is TRBJ2-2; the D gene is possibly TRBD2 (6 bases). Germline CDR1 reads MNHNS; CDR2 reads SASEGT. This CDR3 spans 15 amino acids. V lost 5 bases to trimming and J lost 6 bases, with 16 bases between them. The DNA for the CDR3 is TGTGCCAGCAGTCCCCTCGTGGGGGGTGCCGGGGAGCTGTTTTTT. Protein product: CASSPLVGGAGELFF.

This clonotype was recorded a few times. This chain links TRBV6-1 with TRBJ2-5; the match to TRBD2 covers 11 bases. Germline V gene sequence: CDR1 MNHNS, CDR2 SASEGT. V shed 10 bases, J shed 5 bases, and the junction held 12 bases outside the gene matches. This CDR3 is 15 amino acids long. CDR3 sequence: CATRTSGLLAETQYF. Here the CDR3 DNA reads TGTGCCACCAGGACTAGCGGGCTCTTGGCGGAGACCCAGTACTTC.

This rearrangement joins TRBV7-9 to TRBJ1-2, with D unresolved. Trimming shortened V by 5 bases and J by 8 bases, and 21 bases separated the two germline ends. The CDR3 length is 15 residues. The germline gives CDR1 SEHNR, CDR2 FQNEAQ (reference sequence). CDR3: CASSNRDRQSDGYTF. Here the CDR3 DNA reads TGTGCCAGCAGCAATCGGGATCGCCAATCGGACGGCTACACCTTC.

The chain employs TRBV3-1 and TRBJ2-1, with 9 positions matching TRBD2. CDR1 LGHDT and CDR2 YNNKEL come from the germline V gene (reference sequence). With V trimmed by 3 bases and J by 16 bases, 10 bases remained unmatched. The CDR3 consists of 13 residues. Here the CDR3 reads CASSQYSGGNSFF. CDR3 nucleotide sequence: TGTGCCAGCAGCCAGTATAGCGGGGGTAATAGTTTCTTC.

This clonotype was observed a single time. V is TRBV11-2 and J is TRBJ2-5; 8 nucleotides align to TRBD2. The CDR3 sequence is 18 residues long. Germline V gene sequence: CDR1 SGHAT, CDR2 FQNNGV. With V trimmed by 1 base and J by 4 bases, 14 bases remained unmatched. The CDR3 protein is CASSLGRVAGTFSETQYF. CDR3 DNA sequence: TGTGCCAGCAGCTTAGGCAGGGTAGCGGGGACTTTTTCAGAGACCCAGTACTTC.

The CDR3 DNA is TGTGCCAGCAGCCAAGAGCGCAGTAGCGGGAGGGCCAGAGATACGCAGTATTTT. It yields the protein CASSQERSSGRARDTQYF. The rearrangement links TRBV14 to TRBJ2-3; 11 bases agree with TRBD2. From germline, CDR1 is SGHDN and CDR2 FVKESK. CDR3 length: 18 residues. Unmatched junction bases numbered 10, after V lost 0 bases and J lost 5 bases.

There are many counts of this clonotype. The chain joins TRBV20-1 to TRBJ1-2; 8 nucleotides match TRBD1. The V and J ends lost 3 bases and 6 bases, in that order; junction bases with no gene match: 15. Germline V gene data show CDR1 as DFQATT and CDR2 as SNEGSKA (reference sequence). The length of the CDR3 is 16 residues. Here the CDR3 reads CSASGGTGQGADGYTF. The CDR3 coding sequence is TGCAGTGCTAGCGGTGGAACAGGACAGGGTGCGGATGGCTACACCTTC.

CDR3 nucleotide sequence: TGTGCCAGCAGCGTAGGGACCCTGGCTGGTGAGGGGTTTGGGAATGAAAAACTGTTTTTT. Amino acids: CASSVGTLAGEGFGNEKLFF. The rearrangement joins TRBV9 to TRBJ1-4; a weak D match, TRBD1 (5 bases). Trimming took off 0 bases at V and 5 bases at J, with 26 bases between the two ends. The CDR3 is 20 amino acids. Looked up from germline, CDR1 is SGDLS and CDR2 is YYNGEE.

This clonotype was counted between two and nine times. This chain joins TRBV28 and TRBJ2-7; 14 bases match TRBD2. Unmatched junction bases numbered 7, after V lost 6 bases and J lost 9 bases. The CDR3 is made up of 14 amino acids. From germline, CDR1 is MDHEN and CDR2 SYDVKM. CDR3 amino acids: CASSPGTSGSWQYF. Written as DNA, the CDR3 is TGTGCCAGCAGCCCGGGGACTAGCGGGAGTTGGCAGTACTTC.

This clonotype was seen a few times. V is TRBV7-2 and J is TRBJ2-3; TRBD1 or TRBD2 may be the D gene (5 bases each). The length of the CDR3 is 15 residues. Between the trimmed V and J ends, which lost 2 bases and 5 bases, there was a span of 14 bases. CDR1 SGHTA and CDR2 FQGNSA come from the germline V gene. CDR3 coding DNA: TGTGCCAGCAGCTTACATAGGGGAGTTCAAGATACGCAGTATTTT. Translating it yields CASSLHRGVQDTQYF.

This clonotype was found a few times. The chain links TRBV12-3 or TRBV12-4 to TRBJ2-7; 9 bases agree with TRBD2. V shed 7 bases and J 4 bases; nucleotides not matched to a gene: 8. This CDR3 is built from 14 residues. The CDR3 reads CASTRSGSRYEQYF. DNA for the CDR3: TGTGCCAGCACCCGTAGCGGGAGCCGATACGAGCAGTACTTC.

V is TRBV20-1 and J is TRBJ2-3, with D perhaps being TRBD1 or TRBD2 (5 bases each). Trimming took off 4 bases at V and 2 bases at J, with 10 bases between the two ends. Germline V gives CDR1 DFQATT, CDR2 SNEGSKA (reference sequence). The length of the CDR3 is 13 residues. The CDR3 DNA follows: TGCAGTGCTACCCGGGACGACACAGATACGCAGTATTTT. Translating gives CSATRDDTDTQYF.

DNA for the CDR3: TGTGCCAGCAGCCCAACTAGCGGACCCTACAATGAGCAGTTCTTC. This codes for CASSPTSGPYNEQFF. The gene calls are TRBV7-3 and TRBJ2-1; 8 nucleotides match TRBD2. The V segment lost 5 bases and the J segment 2 bases; nucleotides outside the gene matches: 5. CDR1 and CDR2 from the germline V gene are SGHTA and FQGTGA. The CDR3 is 15 amino acids.

V gene TRBV6-2 or TRBV6-3 combines with J gene TRBJ2-7; tentative D call: TRBD2 (5 bases). This CDR3 has 15 amino acids. Trimming removed 0 bases at V and 2 bases at J, with 11 bases between. Germline V gene data show CDR1 as MNHEY and CDR2 as SVGEGT. The chain's CDR3 is CASSYSEGVPYEQYF. CDR3 in DNA: TGTGCCAGCAGTTACTCCGAGGGAGTGCCCTACGAGCAGTACTTC.

The J gene is TRBJ2-4, the V gene TRBV5-1, with D perhaps TRBD2 (5 bases). Germline CDR1 SGHRS, CDR2 YFSETQ. Trimming took 2 bases from V and 1 from J, leaving 25 bases between them. This CDR3 contains 20 residues. The CDR3 DNA reads as TGCGCCAGCAGCTTCCCCGGGCCGGCGGGTTCGGAGGTGGCCAAAAACATTCAGTACTTC. Translated: CASSFPGPAGSEVAKNIQYF.

The rearrangement uses TRBV7-9 and TRBJ1-1; D call uncertain. The germline V gene has CDR1 SEHNR and CDR2 FQNEAQ (reference sequence). The ends were cut back, 2 bases at V and 3 bases at J, with 7 bases in the middle. The CDR3 runs 13 residues. CDR3 sequence (DNA): TGTGCCAGCAGCTTATCCGGAGACACTGAAGCTTTCTTT. This encodes CASSLSGDTEAFF.

This clonotype came up many times. The chain employs TRBV6-2 or TRBV6-3 and TRBJ2-5, with D hard to call. CDR3 size: 14 residues. V lost 2 bases, J lost 5 bases, and 12 bases lay in between. Germline assignment: CDR1 MNHEY and CDR2 SVGEGT. The CDR3 DNA sequence: TGTGCCAGCAGTTACCCTGACCTTGGGGAGACCCAGTACTTC. Translating it yields CASSYPDLGETQYF.

The V call is TRBV2, the J call TRBJ2-2; possibly TRBD1 for D (5 bases). The CDR3 runs to 13 residues. Germline CDR1 reads SNHLY; CDR2 reads FYNNEI. V dropped 4 bases and J dropped 3 bases, with 6 bases sitting between them. CDR3: CASSGGDTGELFF. In DNA, the CDR3 is TGTGCCAGCAGTGGGGGCGACACCGGGGAGCTGTTTTTT.

The chain has TRBV29-1 and TRBJ1-4; TRBD1 agrees at 8 bases. The CDR3 is made up of 14 amino acids. J was trimmed by 7 bases and V by 3 bases; bases with no gene match: 7. Germline CDR1 reads SQVTM; CDR2 reads ANQGSEA. The CDR3 nucleotides are TGCAGCGTTGAGCCCCAGGGGGCTGGTGAAAAACTGTTTTTT. This codes for CSVEPQGAGEKLFF.

The rearrangement links TRBV6-5 to TRBJ1-5; 9 nucleotides agree with TRBD1. Germline CDR1 and CDR2: MNHEY and SVGAGI. V was pared by 2 bases and J by 6 bases, with 2 bases of the junction left unmatched. This CDR3 comprises 14 residues. CDR3 residues: CASSYGDRAQPQHF. The DNA for the CDR3 is TGTGCCAGCAGTTACGGGGACAGGGCTCAGCCCCAGCATTTT.

At least ten counts were recorded for this clonotype. The J gene is TRBJ1-5, the V gene TRBV7-2; TRBD1 is a possible D gene (5 bases). The CDR3 is 16 amino acids. Germline CDR1 SGHTA, CDR2 FQGNSA. Between the trimmed V and J ends, which lost 1 base and 0 bases, there was a span of 10 bases. The CDR3 DNA reads as TGTGCCAGCAGCTTAGTGGGACTGAGTAGCAATCAGCCCCAGCATTTT. Protein product: CASSLVGLSSNQPQHF.